This T cell receptor (beta chain) was sequenced during a study of blood T cell repertoires in COVID-19. Study background: The United States, Italy and Spain provided the acute and convalescent COVID-19 samples. Sample material is recorded as cDNA or gDNA derived from T cells, B-cell-depleted T cells, or PBMCs.

Per the original methods: How many nucleated cells were present was estimated from reference gene primer amplification. TCRdb keeps only in-frame clones here, not all; method: immunoSEQ multiplex PCR. D and trimming were read from the DNA, whereas the V and J calls and clone size are those reported in that table. The data contain 250,000 to 350,000 clones, about 90% of them singletons. V was clipped by 3 bases and J by 4 bases, with 6 bases between them. Germline lookup yields CDR1 SGHTA and CDR2 FQGNSA. CDR3 length equals 13 residues. V and J are TRBV7-2 and TRBJ2-2, with D possibly being TRBD1 (5 bases). The clonotype originates from a woman aged 30 to 39 who had recovered from COVID-19. Sequences were obtained from peripheral blood. The CDR3 nucleotides are TGTGCCAGCAGCTTTGACAGCACCGGGGAGCTGTTTTTT. Its protein is CASSFDSTGELFF.